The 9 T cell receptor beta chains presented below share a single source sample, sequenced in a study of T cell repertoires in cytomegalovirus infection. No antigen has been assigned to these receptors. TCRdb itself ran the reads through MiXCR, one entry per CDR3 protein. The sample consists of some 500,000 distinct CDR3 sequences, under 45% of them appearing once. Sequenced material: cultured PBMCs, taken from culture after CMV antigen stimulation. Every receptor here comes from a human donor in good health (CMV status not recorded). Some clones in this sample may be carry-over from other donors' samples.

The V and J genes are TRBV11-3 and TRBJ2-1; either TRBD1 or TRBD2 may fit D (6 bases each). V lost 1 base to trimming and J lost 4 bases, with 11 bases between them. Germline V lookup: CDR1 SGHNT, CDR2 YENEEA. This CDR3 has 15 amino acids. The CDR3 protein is CASSLGGADYNEQFF. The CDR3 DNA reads TGTGCCAGCAGCTTAGGGGGGGCTGATTACAATGAGCAGTTCTTC. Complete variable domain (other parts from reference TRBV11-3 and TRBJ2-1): EAGVVQSPRYKIIEKKQPVAFWCNPISGHNTLYWYLQNLGQGPELLIRYENEEAVDDSQLPKDRFSAERLKGVDSTLKIQPAELGDSAVYLCASSLGGADYNEQFFGPGTRLTVL.

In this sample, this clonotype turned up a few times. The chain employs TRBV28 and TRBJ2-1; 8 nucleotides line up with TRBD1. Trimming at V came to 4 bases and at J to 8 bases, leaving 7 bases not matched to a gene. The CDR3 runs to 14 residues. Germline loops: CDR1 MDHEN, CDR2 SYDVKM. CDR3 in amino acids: CASSSRTGLDEQFF. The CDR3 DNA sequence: TGTGCCAGCAGTTCGCGGACAGGGTTGGATGAGCAGTTCTTC.

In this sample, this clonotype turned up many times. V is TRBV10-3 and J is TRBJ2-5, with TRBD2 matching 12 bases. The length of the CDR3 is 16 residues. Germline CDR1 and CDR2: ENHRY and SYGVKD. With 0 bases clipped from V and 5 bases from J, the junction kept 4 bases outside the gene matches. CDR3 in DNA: TGTGCCATCAGTGAGTCGGGGACTAGCGGGCGGGAGACCCAGTACTTC. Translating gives CAISESGTSGRETQYF.

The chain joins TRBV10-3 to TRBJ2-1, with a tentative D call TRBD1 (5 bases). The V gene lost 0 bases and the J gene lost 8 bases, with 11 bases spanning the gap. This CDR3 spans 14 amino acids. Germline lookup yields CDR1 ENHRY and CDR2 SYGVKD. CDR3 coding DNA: TGTGCCATCAGTGAGTCGAAGGGGTCCCATGAGCAGTTCTTC. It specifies CAISESKGSHEQFF.

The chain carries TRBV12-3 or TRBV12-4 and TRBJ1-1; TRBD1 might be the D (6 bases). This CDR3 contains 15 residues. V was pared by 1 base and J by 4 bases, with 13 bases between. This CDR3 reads CASSLGRGGATEAFF. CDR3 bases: TGTGCCAGCAGTTTAGGTCGAGGGGGGGCCACTGAAGCTTTCTTT.

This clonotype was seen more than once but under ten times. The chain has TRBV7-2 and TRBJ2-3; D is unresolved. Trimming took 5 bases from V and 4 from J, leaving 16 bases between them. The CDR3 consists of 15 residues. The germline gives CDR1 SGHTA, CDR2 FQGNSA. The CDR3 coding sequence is TGTGCCAGCAGCCCGAGCCTTTCCTTATCAGATACGCAGTATTTT. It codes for CASSPSLSLSDTQYF.

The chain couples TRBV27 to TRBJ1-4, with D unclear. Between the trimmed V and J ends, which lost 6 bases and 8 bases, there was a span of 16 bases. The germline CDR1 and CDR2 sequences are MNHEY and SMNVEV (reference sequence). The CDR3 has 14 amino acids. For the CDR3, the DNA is TGTGCCAGCAGCCCCCTAAGGGCTAGCGAAAAACTGTTTTTT. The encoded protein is CASSPLRASEKLFF.

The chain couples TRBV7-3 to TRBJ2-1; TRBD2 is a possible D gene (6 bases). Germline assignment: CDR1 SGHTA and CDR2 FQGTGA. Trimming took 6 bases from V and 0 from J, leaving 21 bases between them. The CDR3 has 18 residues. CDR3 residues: CASSPLGSGLFSYNEQFF. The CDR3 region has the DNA TGTGCCAGCAGTCCCCTGGGGAGCGGGCTCTTCTCCTACAATGAGCAGTTCTTC.

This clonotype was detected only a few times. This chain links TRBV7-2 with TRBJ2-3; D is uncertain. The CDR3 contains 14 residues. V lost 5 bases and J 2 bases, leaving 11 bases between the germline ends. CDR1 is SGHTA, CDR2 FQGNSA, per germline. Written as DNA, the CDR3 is TGTGCCAGCAGCCGGAACGGGTTCACAGATACGCAGTATTTT. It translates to CASSRNGFTDTQYF. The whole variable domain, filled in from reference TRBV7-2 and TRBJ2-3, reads GAGVSQSPSNKVTEKGKDVELRCDPISGHTALYWYRQSLGQGLEFLIYFQGNSAPDKSGLPSDRFSAERTGGSVSTLTIQRTQQEDSAVYLCASSRNGFTDTQYFGPGTRLTVL.